A selection of T cell receptor beta chains follows, all from one sample in a study of blood T cell repertoires in COVID-19. Sequencing was performed with immunoSEQ multiplex PCR; in TCRdb, only in-frame clones are kept and a portion is missing. Among hundreds of thousands of clones listed, around 86% were seen once. Sequencing input: PBMCs or T cells enriched from blood (not recorded which). These receptors were collected from a man aged 25 to 40 who had recovered from COVID-19. Each CDR3 is given with its conserved first and last residue. A D gene is named only where the DNA matches it firmly. Size values are once, few and many counts, or a class for expanded clones, and some rows have none.

V	size	D	J	DNA	CDR3
TRBV5-1	NA	NA	TRBJ1-6	TGCGCCAGCAGCTTGGGACAGAATAATTCACCCCTCCACTTT	CASSLGQNNSPLHF
TRBV15	NA	NA	TRBJ2-3	TGTGCCACCAGCAGAGGGGGGGGGCGGACAGATACGCAGTATTTT	CATSRGGGRTDTQYF
TRBV7-8	NA	NA	TRBJ2-7	TGTGCCAGCACCCCAGACAGGACGACTATCTACGAGCAGTACTTC	CASTPDRTTIYEQYF
TRBV28	few	NA	TRBJ2-3	TGTGCCAGCAGTCCGCATGGGGTGACAGGCCAACACACAGATACGCAGTATTTT	CASSPHGVTGQHTDTQYF
TRBV27	NA	TRBD1	TRBJ2-7	TGTGCCAGCAGGAGGACAGGGAGATACGAGCAGTACTTC	CASRRTGRYEQYF
TRBV3-1/TRBV3-2	NA	TRBD2	TRBJ2-5	TGTGCCAGCAGCCCCACCCTCGGCCTAGCGGGAGCGGAGACCCAGTACTTC	CASSPTLGLAGAETQYF
TRBV11-3	NA	TRBD1	TRBJ2-7	TGTGCCAGCAGCACCACCGGGACAGGGGTACCCTACGAGCAGTACTTC	CASSTTGTGVPYEQYF
TRBV11-2	NA	NA	TRBJ2-7	TGTGCCAGCAGCTTCGCAGGGGGGCTCGGCTACGAGCAGTACTTC	CASSFAGGLGYEQYF
TRBV7-2	NA	TRBD2	TRBJ2-3	TGTGCCAGCAGCCTCGGACTAGCGGGAGATACGCAGTATTTT	CASSLGLAGDTQYF
TRBV7-9	NA	NA	TRBJ2-3	TGTGCCAGCAGCTTAGGAGTCAGGGTGTTACCAGATACGCAGTATTTT	CASSLGVRVLPDTQYF
TRBV15	NA	TRBD2	TRBJ2-5	TGTGCCACCAGCAGAGATCCCCCTAGCGGGAAAGAGACCCAGTACTTC	CATSRDPPSGKETQYF
TRBV29-1	NA	TRBD1	TRBJ1-5	TGCAGCGTAGTCACAGGGGGCAATCAGCCCCAGCATTTT	CSVVTGGNQPQHF
TRBV6-5	NA	NA	TRBJ1-2	TGTGCCAGCAGTTACTCGAGGGCCAATAACTATGGCTACACCTTC	CASSYSRANNYGYTF
TRBV5-1	few	NA	TRBJ1-1	TGCGCCAGCAGCCCAGACAGGCCGGAGGCTTTCTTT	CASSPDRPEAFF
TRBV6-5	NA	TRBD1	TRBJ2-3	TGTGCCAGCAGGAGGACAGGGTGGGGAGATACGCAGTATTTT	CASRRTGWGDTQYF
TRBV6-5	once	NA	TRBJ1-1	TGTGCCAGCGGATGGAAGGGGTCGGGGGACACTGAAGCTTTCTTT	CASGWKGSGDTEAFF
TRBV9	NA	NA	TRBJ1-3	TGTGCCAGCAGCGTAGACGAGGGAAGGACTGGAAACACCATATATTTT	CASSVDEGRTGNTIYF
TRBV6-5	NA	NA	TRBJ1-4	TGTGCCAGCAGTTACGAGTCCAGGGGTGAAAAACTGTTTTTT	CASSYESRGEKLFF
TRBV4-1	NA	NA	TRBJ1-2	TGCGCCAGCAGCCAAGTCCAGGACTATGGCTACACCTTC	CASSQVQDYGYTF
TRBV11-3	once	NA	TRBJ2-3	TGTGCCAGCAGCTTAGGGAGTTTAGGTACAGATACGCAGTATTTT	CASSLGSLGTDTQYF
TRBV30	NA	TRBD2	TRBJ2-1	TGTGCCTGGATGGCTAGCGGGAGCCGAGGTGAGCAGTTCTTC	CAWMASGSRGEQFF
TRBV5-6	few	TRBD1	TRBJ1-2	TGTGCCAGCAGCCCCCGACAGGGTTTCAGCTATGGCTACACCTTC	CASSPRQGFSYGYTF
TRBV7-9	NA	NA	TRBJ1-5	TGTGCCAGCAGCTTAGCGTCCCCCGGGAGGCCAAATCAGCCCCAGCATTTT	CASSLASPGRPNQPQHF
TRBV25-1	NA	NA	TRBJ2-2	TGTGCCAGCAGTGAATCAGAGAGGGTTCGGAGCGGGGAGCTGTTTTTT	CASSESERVRSGELFF
TRBV28	NA	NA	TRBJ1-6	TGTGCCAGCAGCCCGGGCGGGGGCAATAATTCACCCCTCCACTTT	CASSPGGGNNSPLHF
TRBV6-5	NA	NA	TRBJ1-1	TGTGCCAGCAGTTATAGTGAGAACACTGAAGCTTTCTTT	CASSYSENTEAFF
TRBV6-1	NA	NA	TRBJ2-4	TGTGCCAGCAGTGAAGCTAGTCAGGCCCAAGTCTTGCCAAACATTCAGTACTTC	CASSEASQAQVLPNIQYF
TRBV28	NA	NA	TRBJ1-2	TGTGCCAGCAGCGAATACGTCCGAAGGACTACGTATGGCTACACCTTC	CASSEYVRRTTYGYTF
TRBV10-3	few	NA	TRBJ2-7	TGTGCCATCAGTCCCAGGGCCCAGGACGAGCAGTACTTC	CAISPRAQDEQYF
TRBV15	NA	NA	TRBJ2-1	TGTGCCACCAGGAGGGAGACCTCCTACAATGAGCAGTTCTTC	CATRRETSYNEQFF
TRBV7-8	NA	TRBD1	TRBJ1-1	TGTGCCAGCAGCCCCGGGGACAGACCGAACACTGAAGCTTTCTTT	CASSPGDRPNTEAFF
TRBV30	NA	NA	TRBJ1-6	TGTGCCTGGGCGGATGCCAATTCACCCCTCCACTTT	CAWADANSPLHF
TRBV7-2	NA	TRBD2	TRBJ2-1	TGTGCCAGCAGCTCATTAGCGGGAGTTGCTTACAATGAGCAGTTCTTC	CASSSLAGVAYNEQFF
TRBV28	NA	NA	TRBJ1-1	TGTGCCAGCAGTTTATCGGGGAACACTGAAGCTTTCTTT	CASSLSGNTEAFF
TRBV19	NA	NA	TRBJ2-1	TGTGCCACCACAGAAAACCCGACTAGGGGTGAGCAGTTCTTC	CATTENPTRGEQFF
TRBV4-2	NA	TRBD2	TRBJ2-1	TGTGCCAGCAGCCCCCCGGGAGGCCACTACAATGAGCAGTTCTTC	CASSPPGGHYNEQFF
TRBV5-1	NA	NA	TRBJ1-2	TGCGCCAGCAGCTTGTCCATACAGGGCTGGAACTATGGCTACACCTTC	CASSLSIQGWNYGYTF
TRBV7-9	NA	NA	TRBJ1-2	TGTGCCAGCAGCTTGGGCTTCGTCTATGGCTACACCTTC	CASSLGFVYGYTF
TRBV10-1	few	NA	TRBJ2-3	TGCGCCAGCAGTGAATCAAAGGGGGGCACAGATACGCAGTATTTT	CASSESKGGTDTQYF
TRBV10-1	NA	NA	TRBJ1-1	TGCGCCAGCAGGGATGAAGAGGTCGCTGAAGCTTTCTTT	CASRDEEVAEAFF